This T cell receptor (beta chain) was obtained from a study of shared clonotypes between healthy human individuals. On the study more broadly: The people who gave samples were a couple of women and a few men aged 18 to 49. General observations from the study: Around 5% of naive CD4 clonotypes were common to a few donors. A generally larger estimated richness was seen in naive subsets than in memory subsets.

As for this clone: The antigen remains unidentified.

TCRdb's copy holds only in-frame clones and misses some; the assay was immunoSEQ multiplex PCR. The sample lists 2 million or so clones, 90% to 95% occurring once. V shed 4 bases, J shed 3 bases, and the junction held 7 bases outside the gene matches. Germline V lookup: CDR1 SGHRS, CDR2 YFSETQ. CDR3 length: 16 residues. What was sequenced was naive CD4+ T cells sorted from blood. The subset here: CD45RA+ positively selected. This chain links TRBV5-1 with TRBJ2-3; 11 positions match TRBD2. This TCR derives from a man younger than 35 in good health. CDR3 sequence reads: CASSVRLAGLTDTQYF. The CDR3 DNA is TGCGCCAGCAGCGTTAGACTAGCGGGACTAACAGATACGCAGTATTTT. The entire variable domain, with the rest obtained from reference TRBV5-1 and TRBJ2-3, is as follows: KAGVTQTPRYLIKTRGQQVTLSCSPISGHRSVSWYQQTPGQGLQFLFEYFSETQRNKGNFPGRFSGRQFSNSRSEMNVSTLELGDSALYLCASSVRLAGLTDTQYFGPGTRLTVL.